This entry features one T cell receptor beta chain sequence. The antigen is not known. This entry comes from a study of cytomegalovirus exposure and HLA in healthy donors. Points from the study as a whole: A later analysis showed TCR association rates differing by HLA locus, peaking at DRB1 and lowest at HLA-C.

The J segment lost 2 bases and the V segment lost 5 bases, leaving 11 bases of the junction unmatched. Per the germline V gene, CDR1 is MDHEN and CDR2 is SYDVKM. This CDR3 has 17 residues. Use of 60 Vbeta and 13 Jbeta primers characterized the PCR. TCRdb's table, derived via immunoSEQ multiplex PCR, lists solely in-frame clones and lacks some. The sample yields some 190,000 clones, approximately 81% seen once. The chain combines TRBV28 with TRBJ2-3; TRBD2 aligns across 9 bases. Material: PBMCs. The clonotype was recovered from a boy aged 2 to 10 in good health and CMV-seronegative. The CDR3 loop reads CASSSYRLAAITDTQYF. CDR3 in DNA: TGTGCCAGCAGTAGTTACCGACTAGCGGCGATCACAGATACGCAGTATTTT.